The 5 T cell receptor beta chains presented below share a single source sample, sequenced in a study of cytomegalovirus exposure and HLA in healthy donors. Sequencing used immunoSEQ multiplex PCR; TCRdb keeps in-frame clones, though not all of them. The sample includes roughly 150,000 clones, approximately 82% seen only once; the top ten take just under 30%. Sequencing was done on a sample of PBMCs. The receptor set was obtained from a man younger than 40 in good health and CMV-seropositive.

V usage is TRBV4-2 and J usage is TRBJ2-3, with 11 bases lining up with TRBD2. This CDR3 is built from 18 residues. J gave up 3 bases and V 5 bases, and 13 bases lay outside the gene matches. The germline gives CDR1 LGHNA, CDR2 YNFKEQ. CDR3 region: CASSSGLAGPQGTDTQYF. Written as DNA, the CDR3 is TGTGCCAGCAGCTCCGGACTAGCGGGCCCACAAGGGACAGATACGCAGTATTTT.

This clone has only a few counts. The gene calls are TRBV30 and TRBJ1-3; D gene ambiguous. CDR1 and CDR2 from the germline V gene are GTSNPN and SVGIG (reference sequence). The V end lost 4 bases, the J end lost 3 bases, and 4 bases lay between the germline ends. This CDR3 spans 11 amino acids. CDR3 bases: TGTGCCTGGACGGTTGGAAACACCATATATTTT. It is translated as CAWTVGNTIYF.

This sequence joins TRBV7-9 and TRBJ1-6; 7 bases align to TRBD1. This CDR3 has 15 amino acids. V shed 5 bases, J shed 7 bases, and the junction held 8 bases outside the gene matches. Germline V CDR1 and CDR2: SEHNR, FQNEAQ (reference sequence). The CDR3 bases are TGTGCCAGCAGCCAAAAGGGGGCGGGGAATTCACCCCTCCACTTT. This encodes CASSQKGAGNSPLHF. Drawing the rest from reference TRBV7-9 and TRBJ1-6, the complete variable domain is DTGVSQNPRHKITKRGQNVTFRCDPISEHNRLYWYRQTLGQGPEFLTYFQNEAQLEKSRLLSDRFSAERPKGSFSTLEIQRTEQGDSAMYLCASSQKGAGNSPLHFGNGTRLTVT.

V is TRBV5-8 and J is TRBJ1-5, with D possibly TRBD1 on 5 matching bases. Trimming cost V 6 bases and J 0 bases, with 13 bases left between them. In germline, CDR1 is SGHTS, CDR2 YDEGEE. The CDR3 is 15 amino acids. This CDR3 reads CASTWGGYSNQPQHF. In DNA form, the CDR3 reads TGTGCCAGCACCTGGGGGGGTTATAGCAATCAGCCCCAGCATTTT.

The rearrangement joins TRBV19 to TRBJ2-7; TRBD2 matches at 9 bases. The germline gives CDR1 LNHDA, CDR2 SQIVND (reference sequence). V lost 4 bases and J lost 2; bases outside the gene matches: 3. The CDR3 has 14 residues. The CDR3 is CASSTAGGPYEQYF. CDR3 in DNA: TGTGCCAGTAGTACCGCGGGAGGGCCCTACGAGCAGTACTTC.